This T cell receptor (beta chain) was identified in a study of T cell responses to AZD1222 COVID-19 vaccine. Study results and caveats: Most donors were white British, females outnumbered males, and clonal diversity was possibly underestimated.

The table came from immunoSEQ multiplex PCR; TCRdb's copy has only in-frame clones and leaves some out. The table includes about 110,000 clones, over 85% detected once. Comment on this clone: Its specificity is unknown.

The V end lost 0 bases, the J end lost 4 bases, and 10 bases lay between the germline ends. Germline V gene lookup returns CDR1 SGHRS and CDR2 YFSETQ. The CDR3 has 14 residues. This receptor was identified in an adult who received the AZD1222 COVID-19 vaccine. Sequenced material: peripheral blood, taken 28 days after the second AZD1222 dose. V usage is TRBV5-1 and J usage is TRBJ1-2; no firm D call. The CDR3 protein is CASSLAGSGYGYTF. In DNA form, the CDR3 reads TGCGCCAGCAGCTTGGCGGGGTCAGGCTATGGCTACACCTTC.